This TCR beta chain was sequenced in a study of blood T cell repertoires in COVID-19. Across the whole study: Collection of acute and convalescent COVID-19 samples took place in the United States, Italy and Spain.

Authors' analysis steps: Amplified reference gene primers provided the basis for estimating nucleated cell counts. Using immunoSEQ multiplex PCR, the repertoire was profiled, and TCRdb retains in-frame clones only, with some absent. From that table come the V and J calls and clone size; the DNA was used to work out D and trimming. This sample has roughly 150,000 clones, with 79% found just once. CDR3 length: 14 residues. Unmatched junction bases numbered 7, after V lost 3 bases and J lost 10 bases. Germline lookup yields CDR1 SGDLS and CDR2 YYNGEE. Sequenced material: peripheral blood. The TCR was taken from a man aged 45-65 years with active or convalescent COVID-19. The chain joins TRBV9 to TRBJ1-6; 7 nucleotides agree with TRBD1. The CDR3 region is CASSAQGGHSPLHF. DNA of the CDR3: TGTGCCAGCAGCGCCCAGGGGGGACACTCACCCCTCCACTTT.